This TCR beta chain was sequenced in a study of blood T cell repertoires in COVID-19. On the study more broadly: Spain, Italy and the United States supplied samples that represented acute and convalescent COVID-19.

In the source study's methods: Nucleated cell counts were estimated from reference gene primer amplification. The data were produced by immunoSEQ multiplex PCR, yet TCRdb's version contains in-frame clones alone and is incomplete. Clonal size and the V and J genes are those of that table, whereas D and trimming came from the DNA. Of around 230,000 clones in the sample, approximately 85% are singletons; the top ten hold 5% to 6.5%. Germline V CDR1 and CDR2: SGHNT, YYREEE (reference sequence). This CDR3 has 15 residues. The V end was cut by 0 bases, the J end by 0 bases, with 10 bases between. Material: peripheral blood. The receptor comes from a man aged 50-60 years with COVID-19, enrolled during active disease. V usage is TRBV5-4 and J usage is TRBJ2-7, with D unclear. The CDR3 bases are TGTGCCAGCAGCTTGGAGACTGACCCCTCCTACGAGCAGTACTTC. Protein product: CASSLETDPSYEQYF.